The source of this T cell receptor beta chain is a study of blood T cell repertoires in COVID-19. The overall study: Collection of acute and convalescent COVID-19 samples took place in the United States, Italy and Spain.

Original processing notes: Reference gene primers were amplified, and this amplification served to estimate nucleated cell counts. Profiled with immunoSEQ multiplex PCR; TCRdb holds only in-frame clones, not every one. That table supplies the V and J calls and clone size; D and trimming were determined from the DNA. The sample contains 70,000 to 80,000 clones, around 93% of which appear only once. Germline lookup yields CDR1 LNHDA and CDR2 SQIVND (reference sequence). The CDR3 has 13 residues. V shed 5 bases and J shed 0 bases, with 6 bases lying between them. The chain links TRBV19 to TRBJ2-3; D remains ambiguous. Input material: peripheral blood. The source is a woman in her sixties with active COVID-19. The CDR3 coding sequence is TGTGCCAGTAGTTTAACTAGCACAGATACGCAGTATTTT. Its protein is CASSLTSTDTQYF.